This TCR beta chain is from a study of CD8 T cell repertoires and HIV-1 epitope variants. Study details: Twenty-five autologous and known Gag and Nef epitope variant peptides each stimulated T cells separately.

V lost 1 base, J lost 2 bases, and 5 bases stayed unmatched. CDR1 is SEHNR, CDR2 FQNEAQ, per germline (reference sequence). The CDR3 runs 15 residues. This clone has a handful of counts. The target antigen is unknown. Generated by immunoSEQ multiplex PCR, the TCRdb table keeps only in-frame clones and is missing some. The sample includes several thousand clones, about 62% of them seen just once. This TCR was recovered from a male donor with HIV. What was sequenced was cultured CD8+ T cells derived from PBMCs. The J gene is TRBJ2-7, the V gene TRBV7-9; 7 bases fit TRBD2. CDR3 DNA sequence: TGTGCCAGCAGCTTAGTGGGCGGGGGTGCCTACGAGCAGTACTTC. This translates into CASSLVGGGAYEQYF. Supplemented by reference TRBV7-9 and TRBJ2-7, the full variable domain reads DTGVSQNPRHKITKRGQNVTFRCDPISEHNRLYWYRQTLGQGPEFLTYFQNEAQLEKSRLLSDRFSAERPKGSFSTLEIQRTEQGDSAMYLCASSLVGGGAYEQYFGPGTRLTVT.